This T cell receptor (beta chain) comes out of a study of beta chain features in type 1 diabetes. Broader study findings: The naive, central memory and Treg TCRB repertoires of patients appeared to be more similar to one another than those of healthy donors.

Each of the CD4+ naive, central memory, regulatory and stem cell-like memory populations was sorted via CD45RO/CCR7/CD25/CD127/CD95/CD27. With respect to this clone: Its cognate antigen is unknown.

Every bit of the isolated RNA underwent reverse transcription, so sequencing read expressed TCRB transcripts. Only in-frame clones appear in the TCRdb table, and some are missing; sequencing was by immunoSEQ multiplex PCR. The table lists 430,000 or so clones, 10% to 12% of them singletons. The TCR sequence derives from a woman under 30 in good health. The sequenced material came from naive CD4+ T cells from blood.

The CDR3 sequence is CASRSTGTGGEKLFF. The CDR3 DNA reads as TGTGCCAGCAGATCCACCGGGACAGGGGGTGAAAAACTGTTTTTT. The J gene is TRBJ1-4, the V gene TRBV6-5; 11 bases are a match to TRBD1. Germline loops: CDR1 MNHEY, CDR2 SVGAGI. V lost 6 bases, J lost 7 bases, and 7 bases stayed unmatched. The length of the CDR3 is 15 residues.